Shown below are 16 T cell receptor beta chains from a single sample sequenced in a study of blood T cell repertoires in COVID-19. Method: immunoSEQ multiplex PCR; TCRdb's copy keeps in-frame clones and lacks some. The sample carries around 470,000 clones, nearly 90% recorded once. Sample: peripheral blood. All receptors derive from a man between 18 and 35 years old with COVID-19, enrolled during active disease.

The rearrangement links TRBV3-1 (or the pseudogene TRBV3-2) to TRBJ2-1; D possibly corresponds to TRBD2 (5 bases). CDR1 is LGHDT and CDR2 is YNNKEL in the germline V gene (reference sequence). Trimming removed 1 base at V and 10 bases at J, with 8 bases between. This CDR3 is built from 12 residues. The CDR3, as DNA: TGTGCCAGCAGCCAAGGTCCGGGAGAGCAGTTCTTC. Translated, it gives CASSQGPGEQFF.

CDR3 nucleotides: TGTGCCAGCAGCCAAGATAATGGCGGCGGAAACACCATATATTTT. Protein: CASSQDNGGGNTIYF. The rearrangement joins TRBV3-1 (or the pseudogene TRBV3-2) to TRBJ1-3, with D hard to call. Trimming removed 0 bases at V and 4 bases at J, with 10 bases between. The CDR3 has 15 residues. Germline V gives CDR1 LGHDT, CDR2 YNNKEL (reference sequence).

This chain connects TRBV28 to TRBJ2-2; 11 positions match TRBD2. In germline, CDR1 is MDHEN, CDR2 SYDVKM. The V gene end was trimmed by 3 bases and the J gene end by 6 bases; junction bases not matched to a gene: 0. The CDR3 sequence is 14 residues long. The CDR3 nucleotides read TGTGCCAGCAGTTTTAGCGGGGGGGCCGGGGAGCTGTTTTTT. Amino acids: CASSFSGGAGELFF.

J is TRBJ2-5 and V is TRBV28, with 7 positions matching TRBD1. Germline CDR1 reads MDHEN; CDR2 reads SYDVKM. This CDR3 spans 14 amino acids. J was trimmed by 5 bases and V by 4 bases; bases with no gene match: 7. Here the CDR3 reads CASSSTGRMETQYF. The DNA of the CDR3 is TGTGCCAGCAGTTCGACAGGGCGAATGGAGACCCAGTACTTC.

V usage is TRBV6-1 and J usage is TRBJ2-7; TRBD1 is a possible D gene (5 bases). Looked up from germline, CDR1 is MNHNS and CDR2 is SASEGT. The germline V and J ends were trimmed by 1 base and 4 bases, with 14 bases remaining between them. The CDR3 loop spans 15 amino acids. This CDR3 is CASSEGQGHRYEQYF. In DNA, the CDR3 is TGTGCCAGCAGTGAAGGTCAGGGTCATCGTTACGAGCAGTACTTC.

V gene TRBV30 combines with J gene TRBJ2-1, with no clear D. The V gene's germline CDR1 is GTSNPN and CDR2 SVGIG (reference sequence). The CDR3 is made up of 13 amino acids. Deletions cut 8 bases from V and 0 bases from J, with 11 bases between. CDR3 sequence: CAQAESSYNEQFF. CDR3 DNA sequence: TGTGCCCAAGCCGAAAGCTCCTACAATGAGCAGTTCTTC.

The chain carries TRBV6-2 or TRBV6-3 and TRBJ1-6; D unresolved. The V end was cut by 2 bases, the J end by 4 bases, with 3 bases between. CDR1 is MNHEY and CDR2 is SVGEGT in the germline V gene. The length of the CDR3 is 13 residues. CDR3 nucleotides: TGTGCCAGCAGTTACCAGTATAATTCACCCCTCCACTTT. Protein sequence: CASSYQYNSPLHF.

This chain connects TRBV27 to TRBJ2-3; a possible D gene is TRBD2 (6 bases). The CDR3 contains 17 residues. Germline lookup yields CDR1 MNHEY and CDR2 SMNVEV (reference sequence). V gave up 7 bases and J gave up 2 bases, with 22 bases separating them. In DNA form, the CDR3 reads TGTGCCAGCAAAACCCTAGGAGGCGGGACCAACACAGATACGCAGTATTTT. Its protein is CASKTLGGGTNTDTQYF.

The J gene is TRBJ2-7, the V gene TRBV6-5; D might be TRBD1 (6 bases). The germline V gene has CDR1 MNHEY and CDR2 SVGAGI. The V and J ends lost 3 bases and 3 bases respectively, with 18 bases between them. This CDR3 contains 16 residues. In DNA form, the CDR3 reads TGTGCCAGCAGTTATTATCTAGACAGGAGGTACTACGAGCAGTACTTC. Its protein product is CASSYYLDRRYYEQYF.

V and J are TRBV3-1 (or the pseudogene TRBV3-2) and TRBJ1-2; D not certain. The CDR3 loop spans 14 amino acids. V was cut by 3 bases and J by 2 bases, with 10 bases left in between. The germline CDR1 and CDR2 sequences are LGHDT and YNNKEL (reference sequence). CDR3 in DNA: TGTGCCAGCAGCCAGGTCGACACCAACTATGGCTACACCTTC. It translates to CASSQVDTNYGYTF.

CDR3 sequence: CASSLQSAGVFHEQYF. Here the CDR3 DNA reads TGTGCCAGCAGCTTACAGTCAGCGGGAGTGTTCCACGAGCAGTACTTC. V usage is TRBV7-8 and J usage is TRBJ2-7, with 8 bases lining up with TRBD2. Germline CDR1 is SGHVS and CDR2 is FQNEAQ. Trimming removed 2 bases from V and 5 bases from J; junction bases left unmatched: 11. The CDR3 is 16 residues long.

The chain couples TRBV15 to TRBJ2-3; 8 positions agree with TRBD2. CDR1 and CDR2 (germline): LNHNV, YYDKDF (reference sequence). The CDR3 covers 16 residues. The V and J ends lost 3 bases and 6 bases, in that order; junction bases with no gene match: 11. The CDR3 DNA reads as TGTGCCACCAGCAGGATTCCCCTAAGACTAGCGGATACGCAGTATTTT. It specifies CATSRIPLRLADTQYF.

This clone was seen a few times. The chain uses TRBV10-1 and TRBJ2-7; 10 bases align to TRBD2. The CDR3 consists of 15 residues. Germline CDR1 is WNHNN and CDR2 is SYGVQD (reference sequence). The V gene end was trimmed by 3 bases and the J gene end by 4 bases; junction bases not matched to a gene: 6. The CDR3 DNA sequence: TGCGCCAGCAGTGACTATCTAGCGGGAGATTACGAGCAGTACTTC. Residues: CASSDYLAGDYEQYF.

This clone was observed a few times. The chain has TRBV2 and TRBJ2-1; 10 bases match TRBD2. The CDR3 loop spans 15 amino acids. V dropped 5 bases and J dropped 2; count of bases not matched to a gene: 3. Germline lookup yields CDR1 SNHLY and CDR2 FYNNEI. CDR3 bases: TGTGCCAGCAGTCGTAGCGGGGGGACCTACAATGAGCAGTTCTTC. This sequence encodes CASSRSGGTYNEQFF.

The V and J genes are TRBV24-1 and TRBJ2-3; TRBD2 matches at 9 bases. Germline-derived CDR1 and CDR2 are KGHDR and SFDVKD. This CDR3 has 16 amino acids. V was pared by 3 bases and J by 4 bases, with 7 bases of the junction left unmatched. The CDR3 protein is CATSDPGTSKADTQYF. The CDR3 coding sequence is TGTGCCACCAGTGATCCCGGGACTAGCAAGGCAGATACGCAGTATTTT.

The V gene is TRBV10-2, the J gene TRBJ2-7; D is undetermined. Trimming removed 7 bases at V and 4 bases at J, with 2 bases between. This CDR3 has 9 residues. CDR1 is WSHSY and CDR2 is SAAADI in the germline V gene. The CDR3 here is CASTYEQYF. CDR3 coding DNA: TGCGCCAGCACTTACGAGCAGTACTTC.